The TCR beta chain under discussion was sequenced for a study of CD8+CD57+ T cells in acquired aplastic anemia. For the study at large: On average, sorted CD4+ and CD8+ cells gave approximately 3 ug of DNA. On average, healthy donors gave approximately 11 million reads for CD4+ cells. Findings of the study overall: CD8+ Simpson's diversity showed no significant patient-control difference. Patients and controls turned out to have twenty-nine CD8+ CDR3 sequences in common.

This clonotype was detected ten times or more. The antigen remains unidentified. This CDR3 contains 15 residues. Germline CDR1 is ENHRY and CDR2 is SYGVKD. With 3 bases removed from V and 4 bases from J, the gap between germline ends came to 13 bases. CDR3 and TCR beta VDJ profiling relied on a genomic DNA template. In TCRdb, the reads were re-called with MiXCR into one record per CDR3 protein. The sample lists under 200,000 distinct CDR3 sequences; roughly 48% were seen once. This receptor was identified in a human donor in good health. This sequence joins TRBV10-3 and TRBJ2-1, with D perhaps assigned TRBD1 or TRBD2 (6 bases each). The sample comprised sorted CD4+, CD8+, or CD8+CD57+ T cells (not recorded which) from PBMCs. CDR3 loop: CAISEGGTDYNEQFF. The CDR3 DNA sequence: TGTGCCATCAGTGAAGGGGGGACCGATTACAATGAGCAGTTCTTC.